This T cell receptor (beta chain) derives from a study of blood T cell repertoires in COVID-19. Study details: The samples span acute and convalescent COVID-19 from the United States, Italy and Spain.

Trimming took off 4 bases at V and 2 bases at J, with 12 bases between the two ends. CDR3 length: 13 residues. Germline values: CDR1 SQVTM, CDR2 ANQGSEA. Sequencing was performed with immunoSEQ multiplex PCR; in TCRdb, only in-frame clones are kept and a portion is missing. The table records 400,000 to 450,000 clones, 75% to 90% of them present only once. Input material: peripheral blood. The clonotype was recovered from a woman aged 30 to 39 with active or convalescent COVID-19. The chain links TRBV29-1 to TRBJ2-7; TRBD1 might be the D (5 bases). The CDR3 region is CSVVFQGPYEQYF. DNA of the CDR3: TGCAGCGTTGTTTTCCAGGGTCCCTACGAGCAGTACTTC.